The present TCR beta chain was sequenced within a study of T cell responses to AZD1222 COVID-19 vaccine. Study-level information: Second-dose groups at about 4 or about 12 weeks were pooled.

Produced via immunoSEQ multiplex PCR; TCRdb's table is partial and in-frame only. The profile shows under 200,000 clones, about nine tenths of them singletons. General observations from the study: Baseline testing showed seropositivity in only a handful of AZD1222 recipients. The study found vaccine-associated CD4 TCRs spanning spike, dominant at 160-218 and 743-854.

This CDR3 spans 15 amino acids. Trimming stripped 0 bases from V and 5 bases from J, with 13 bases between. Per the germline V gene, CDR1 is KGHSY and CDR2 is FQNENV. Note on this clone: Its antigen remains unknown.

This material consisted of peripheral blood, taken on day 0 of AZD1222 vaccination. The origin of this receptor is an adult in good health. This chain uses TRBV16 with TRBJ1-2; D may be TRBD1 (5 bases). CDR3 bases: TGTGCCAGCAGCCAATCGCAGCAGGGTGTATATGGCTACACCTTC. As protein: CASSQSQQGVYGYTF.